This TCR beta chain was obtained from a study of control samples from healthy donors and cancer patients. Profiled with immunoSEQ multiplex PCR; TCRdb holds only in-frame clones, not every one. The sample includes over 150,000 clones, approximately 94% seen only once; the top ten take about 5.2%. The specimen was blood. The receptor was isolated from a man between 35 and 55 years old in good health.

The CDR3 DNA reads as TGTGCTAGTGCCAGGACAGGGTCGTACGAGCAGTACTTC. Amino acid sequence: CASARTGSYEQYF. The chain is built from TRBV12-5 and TRBJ2-7; 8 nucleotides line up with TRBD1. The germline CDR1 and CDR2 sequences are LGHNT and FRNRAP. Trimming at V came to 7 bases and at J to 4 bases, leaving 6 bases not matched to a gene. The CDR3 contains 13 residues. Filled out from reference TRBV12-5 and TRBJ2-7, the complete variable domain reads DARVTQTPRHKVTEMGQEVTMRCQPILGHNTVFWYRQTMMQGLELLAYFRNRAPLDDSGMPKDRFSAEMPDATLATLKIQPSEPRDSAVYFCASARTGSYEQYFGPGTRLTVT.